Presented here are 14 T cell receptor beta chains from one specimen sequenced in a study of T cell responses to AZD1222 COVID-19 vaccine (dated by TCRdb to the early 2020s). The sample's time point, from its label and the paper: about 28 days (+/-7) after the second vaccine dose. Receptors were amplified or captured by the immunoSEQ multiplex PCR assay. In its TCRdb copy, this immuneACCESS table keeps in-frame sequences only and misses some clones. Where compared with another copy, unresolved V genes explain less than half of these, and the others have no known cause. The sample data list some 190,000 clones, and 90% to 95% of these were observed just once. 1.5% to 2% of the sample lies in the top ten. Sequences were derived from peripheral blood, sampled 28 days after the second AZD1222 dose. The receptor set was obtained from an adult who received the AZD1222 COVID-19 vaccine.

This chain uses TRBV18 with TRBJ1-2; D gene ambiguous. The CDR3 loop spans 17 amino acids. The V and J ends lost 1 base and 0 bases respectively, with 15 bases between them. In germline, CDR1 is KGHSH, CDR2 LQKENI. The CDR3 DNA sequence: TGTGCCAGCTCACCACGGATCCTAGAGGGCCCTAACTATGGCTACACCTTC. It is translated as CASSPRILEGPNYGYTF.

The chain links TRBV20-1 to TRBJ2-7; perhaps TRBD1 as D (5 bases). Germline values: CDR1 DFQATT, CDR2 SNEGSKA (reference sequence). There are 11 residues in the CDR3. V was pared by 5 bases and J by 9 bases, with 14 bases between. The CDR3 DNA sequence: TGCAGTGCTCTTACCGGACATTCGCAGTACTTC. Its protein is CSALTGHSQYF.

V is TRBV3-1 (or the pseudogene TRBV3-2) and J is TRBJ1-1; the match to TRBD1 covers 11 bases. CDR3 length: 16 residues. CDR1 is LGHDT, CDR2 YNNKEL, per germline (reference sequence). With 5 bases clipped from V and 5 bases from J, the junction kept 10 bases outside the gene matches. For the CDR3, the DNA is TGTGCCAGCAGCACTCGTCCCGGGACAGGGGGGACTGAAGCTTTCTTT. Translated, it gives CASSTRPGTGGTEAFF.

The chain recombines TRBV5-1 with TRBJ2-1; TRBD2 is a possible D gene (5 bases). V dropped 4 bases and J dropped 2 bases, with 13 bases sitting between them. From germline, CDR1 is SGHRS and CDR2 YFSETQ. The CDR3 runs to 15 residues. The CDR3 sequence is CASSPTSGAYNEQFF. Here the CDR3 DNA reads TGCGCCAGCAGCCCTACAAGCGGCGCCTACAATGAGCAGTTCTTC.

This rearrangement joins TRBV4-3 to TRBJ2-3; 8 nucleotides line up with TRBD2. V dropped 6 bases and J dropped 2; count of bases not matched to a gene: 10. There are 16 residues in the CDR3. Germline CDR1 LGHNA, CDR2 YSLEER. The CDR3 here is CASSRRLAYITDTQYF. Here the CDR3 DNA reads TGCGCCAGCAGTCGGAGACTAGCGTATATCACAGATACGCAGTATTTT.

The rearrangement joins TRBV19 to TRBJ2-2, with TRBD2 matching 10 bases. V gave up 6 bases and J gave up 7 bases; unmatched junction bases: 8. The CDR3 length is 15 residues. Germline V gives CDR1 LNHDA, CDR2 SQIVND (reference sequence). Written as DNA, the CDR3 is TGTGCCAGTAGACCTACTAGCGGGGCGGTCGGGGAGCTGTTTTTT. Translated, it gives CASRPTSGAVGELFF.

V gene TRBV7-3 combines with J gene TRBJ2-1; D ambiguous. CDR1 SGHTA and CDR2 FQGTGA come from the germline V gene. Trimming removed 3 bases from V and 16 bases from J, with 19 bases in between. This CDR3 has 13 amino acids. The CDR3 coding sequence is TGTGCCAGCAGCTTGAACGGCAGGACCACCTCTTTCTTC. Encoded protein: CASSLNGRTTSFF.

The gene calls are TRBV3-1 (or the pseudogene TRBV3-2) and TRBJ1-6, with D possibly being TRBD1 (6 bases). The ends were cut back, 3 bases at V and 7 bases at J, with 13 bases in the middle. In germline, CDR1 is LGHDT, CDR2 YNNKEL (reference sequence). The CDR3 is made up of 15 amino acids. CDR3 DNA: TGTGCCAGCAGCCACCGGGACACTCCCAATTCACCCCTCCACTTT. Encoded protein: CASSHRDTPNSPLHF.

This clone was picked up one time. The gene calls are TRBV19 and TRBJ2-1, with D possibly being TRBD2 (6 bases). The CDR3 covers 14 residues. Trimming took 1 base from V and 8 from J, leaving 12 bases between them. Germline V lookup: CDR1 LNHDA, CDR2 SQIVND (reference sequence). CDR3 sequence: CASSIAGEFYEQFF. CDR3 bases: TGTGCCAGTAGTATAGCGGGAGAGTTCTATGAGCAGTTCTTC.

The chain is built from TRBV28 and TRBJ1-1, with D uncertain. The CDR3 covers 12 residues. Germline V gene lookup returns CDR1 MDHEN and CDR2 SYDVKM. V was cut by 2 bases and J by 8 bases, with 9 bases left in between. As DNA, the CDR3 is TGTGCCAGCAGTTTAGTTCCGAGGGAAGCTTTCTTT. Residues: CASSLVPREAFF.

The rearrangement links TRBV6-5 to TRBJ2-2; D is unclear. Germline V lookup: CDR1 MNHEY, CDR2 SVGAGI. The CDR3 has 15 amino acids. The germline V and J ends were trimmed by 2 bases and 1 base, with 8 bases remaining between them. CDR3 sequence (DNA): TGTGCCAGCAGTTACGGCCTTCAGAACACCGGGGAGCTGTTTTTT. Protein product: CASSYGLQNTGELFF.

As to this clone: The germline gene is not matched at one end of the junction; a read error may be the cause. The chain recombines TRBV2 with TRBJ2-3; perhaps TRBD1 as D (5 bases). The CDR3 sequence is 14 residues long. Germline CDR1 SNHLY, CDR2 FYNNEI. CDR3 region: CASSEDRATDTQYF. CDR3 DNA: TGTGCCAGCAGCGAAGACAGAGCCACAGATACGCAGTATTTT.

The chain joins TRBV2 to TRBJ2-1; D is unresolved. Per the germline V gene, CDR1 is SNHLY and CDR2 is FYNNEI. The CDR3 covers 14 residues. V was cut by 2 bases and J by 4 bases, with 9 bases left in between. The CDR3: CASSEYRRYNEQFF. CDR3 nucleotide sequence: TGTGCCAGCAGTGAATACAGAAGATACAATGAGCAGTTCTTC.

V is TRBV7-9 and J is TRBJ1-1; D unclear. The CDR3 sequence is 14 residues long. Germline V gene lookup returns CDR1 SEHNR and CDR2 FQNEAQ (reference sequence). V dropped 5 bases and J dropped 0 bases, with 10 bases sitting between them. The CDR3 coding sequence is TGTGCCAGCAGCCAGTGGGCTATGAACACTGAAGCTTTCTTT. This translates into CASSQWAMNTEAFF.